Each of the 8 T cell receptor beta chains below was sequenced from the same sample in a study of CD8 T cells in Susac syndrome. It was with random hexamers that roughly 0.45 to 1 ug RNA was reverse transcribed. A single record per CDR3 protein comes from TCRdb applying MiXCR to the immunoSEQ multiplex PCR reads. Counted here are around 190,000 distinct CDR3 sequences, less than 95% occurring once; the ten biggest clones make up 0.085% to 0.12%. The sequenced sample consisted of CD4+ T cells from PBMCs. These receptors were collected from a human donor in good health.

The chain couples TRBV29-1 to TRBJ2-3, with D possibly TRBD2 on 5 matching bases. The CDR3 contains 12 residues. The germline V gene encodes CDR1 SQVTM and CDR2 ANQGSEA. Trimming removed 7 bases from V and 4 bases from J, with 12 bases in between. The DNA of the CDR3 is TGCAGCGCCTTCGCGGGTGCAGATACGCAGTATTTT. This sequence encodes CSAFAGADTQYF.

This clonotype was seen only once. The chain couples TRBV29-1 to TRBJ1-5; D is unclear. Germline assignment: CDR1 SQVTM and CDR2 ANQGSEA. The V end was cut by 7 bases, the J end by 5 bases, with 12 bases between. CDR3 size: 12 residues. The CDR3 DNA follows: TGCAGCGCCGGTTTTGTGGATCAGCCCCAGCATTTT. It is translated as CSAGFVDQPQHF.

The rearrangement joins TRBV28 to TRBJ1-1; the D is unclear. Trimming shortened V by 7 bases and J by 5 bases, and 23 bases separated the two germline ends. Looked up from germline, CDR1 is MDHEN and CDR2 is SYDVKM. The CDR3 has 16 residues. CDR3 nucleotide sequence: TGTGCCAGCATCCAATGGGCGACCGGGTCCCGAACTGAAGCTTTCTTT. This sequence encodes CASIQWATGSRTEAFF.

This clonotype was recorded once. The genes are TRBV23-1 and TRBJ2-7, with a possible D match to TRBD1 (5 bases). TRBV23-1 is sorted into the ORF group, with uncertain function. Trimming removed 7 bases from V and 2 bases from J, with 21 bases in between. This CDR3 contains 16 residues. CDR3 sequence: CASTHGIDDRAYEQYF. The CDR3 region has the DNA TGCGCCAGCACCCACGGAATCGATGACAGAGCCTACGAGCAGTACTTC.

The chain links TRBV29-1 to TRBJ2-7, with 13 bases lining up with TRBD2. The CDR3 is 18 residues long. CDR1 is SQVTM, CDR2 ANQGSEA, per germline. V lost 0 bases, J lost 6 bases, and 14 bases stayed unmatched. DNA for the CDR3: TGCAGCGTTGAAGATTCGAGACTAGCGGGAGGAGGTGGGGGCGAGCAGTACTTC. Protein sequence: CSVEDSRLAGGGGGEQYF.

The sample holds one count of this clonotype. The chain combines TRBV29-1 with TRBJ2-1, with 7 bases matching TRBD1. V lost 2 bases, J lost 12 bases, and 4 bases stayed unmatched. The CDR3 runs to 11 residues. Germline-derived CDR1 and CDR2 are SQVTM and ANQGSEA. The CDR3 DNA follows: TGCAGCGTTGAACGAGCAGGGGGGCAGTTCTTC. It yields the protein CSVERAGGQFF.

This clonotype was detected once. This rearrangement joins TRBV7-3 to TRBJ2-3, with 9 bases aligning to TRBD2. V shed 2 bases and J 0 bases; nucleotides not matched to a gene: 0. CDR3 length: 15 amino acids. The germline CDR1 and CDR2 sequences are SGHTA and FQGTGA. CDR3 residues: CASSLAGGSTDTQYF. DNA of the CDR3: TGTGCCAGCAGCTTAGCGGGAGGGAGCACAGATACGCAGTATTTT.

The V gene is TRBV20-1, the J gene TRBJ1-5; D gene unclear. Trimming took 4 bases from V and 2 from J, leaving 9 bases between them. Germline CDR1 and CDR2: DFQATT and SNEGSKA (reference sequence). The CDR3 has 13 residues. CDR3 amino acids: CSATRWGNQPQHF. In nucleotides, the CDR3 is TGCAGTGCTACCCGATGGGGCAATCAGCCCCAGCATTTT.